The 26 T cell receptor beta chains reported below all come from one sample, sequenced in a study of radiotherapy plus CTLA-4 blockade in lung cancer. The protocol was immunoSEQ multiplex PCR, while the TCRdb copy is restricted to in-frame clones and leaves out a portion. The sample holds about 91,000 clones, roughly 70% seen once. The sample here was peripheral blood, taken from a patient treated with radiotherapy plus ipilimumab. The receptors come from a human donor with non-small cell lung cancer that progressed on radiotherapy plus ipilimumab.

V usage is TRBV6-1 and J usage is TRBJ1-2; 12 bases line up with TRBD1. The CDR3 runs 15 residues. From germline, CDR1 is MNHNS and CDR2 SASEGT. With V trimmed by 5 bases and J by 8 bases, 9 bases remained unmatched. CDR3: CASSRGGTGGAGYTF. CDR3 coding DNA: TGTGCCAGCAGTCGAGGCGGGACAGGGGGCGCCGGCTACACCTTC.

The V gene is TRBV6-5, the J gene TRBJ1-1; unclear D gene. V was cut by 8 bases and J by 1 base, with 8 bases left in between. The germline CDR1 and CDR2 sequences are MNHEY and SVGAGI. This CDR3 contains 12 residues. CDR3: CASRAGNTEAFF. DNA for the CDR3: TGTGCCAGCCGGGCGGGGAACACTGAAGCTTTCTTT.

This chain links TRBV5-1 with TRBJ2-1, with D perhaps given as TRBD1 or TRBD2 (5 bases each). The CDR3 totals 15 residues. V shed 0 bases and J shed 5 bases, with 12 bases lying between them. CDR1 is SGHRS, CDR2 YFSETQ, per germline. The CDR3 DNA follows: TGCGCCAGCAGCTTGGGACGGGACCTAGACAATGAGCAGTTCTTC. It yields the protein CASSLGRDLDNEQFF. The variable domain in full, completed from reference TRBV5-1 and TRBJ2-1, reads KAGVTQTPRYLIKTRGQQVTLSCSPISGHRSVSWYQQTPGQGLQFLFEYFSETQRNKGNFPGRFSGRQFSNSRSEMNVSTLELGDSALYLCASSLGRDLDNEQFFGPGTRLTVL.

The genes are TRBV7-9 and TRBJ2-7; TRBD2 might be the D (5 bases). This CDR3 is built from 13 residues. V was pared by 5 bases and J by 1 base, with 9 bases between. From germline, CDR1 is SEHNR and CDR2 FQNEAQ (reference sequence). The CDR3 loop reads CASSQGLSYEQYF. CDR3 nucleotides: TGTGCCAGCAGCCAAGGACTTTCCTACGAGCAGTACTTC.

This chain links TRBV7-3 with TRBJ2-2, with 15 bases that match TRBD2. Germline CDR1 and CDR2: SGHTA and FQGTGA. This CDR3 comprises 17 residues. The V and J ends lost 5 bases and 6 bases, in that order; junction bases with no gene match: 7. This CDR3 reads CASSPGLAGGTAGELFF. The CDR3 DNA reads TGTGCCAGCAGCCCGGGACTAGCGGGAGGAACCGCCGGGGAGCTGTTTTTT.

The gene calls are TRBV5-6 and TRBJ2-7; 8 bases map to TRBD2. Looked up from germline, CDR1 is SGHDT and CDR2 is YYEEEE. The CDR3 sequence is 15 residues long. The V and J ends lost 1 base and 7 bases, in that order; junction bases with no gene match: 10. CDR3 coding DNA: TGTGCCAGCAGCTTGCAAACGGGGGGGCTGAGGGAGCAGTACTTC. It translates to CASSLQTGGLREQYF.

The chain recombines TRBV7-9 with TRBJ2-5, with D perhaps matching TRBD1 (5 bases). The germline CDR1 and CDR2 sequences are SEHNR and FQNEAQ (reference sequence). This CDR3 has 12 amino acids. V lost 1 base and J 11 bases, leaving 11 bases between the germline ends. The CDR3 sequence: CASSLEDNQQYF. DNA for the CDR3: TGTGCCAGCAGCTTAGAGGACAACCAGCAGTACTTC.

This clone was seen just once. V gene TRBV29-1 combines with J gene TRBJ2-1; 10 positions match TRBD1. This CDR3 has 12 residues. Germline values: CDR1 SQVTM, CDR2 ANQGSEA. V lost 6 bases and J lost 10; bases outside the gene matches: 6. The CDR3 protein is CSVRQGAAEQFF. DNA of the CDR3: TGCAGCGTCAGACAGGGGGCAGCGGAGCAGTTCTTC.

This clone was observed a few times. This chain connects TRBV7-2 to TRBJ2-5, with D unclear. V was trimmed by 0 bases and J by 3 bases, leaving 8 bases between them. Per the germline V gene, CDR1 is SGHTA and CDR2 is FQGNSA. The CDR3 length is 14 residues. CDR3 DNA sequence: TGTGCCAGCAGCTTAGCGGGCACCGAAGAGACCCAGTACTTC. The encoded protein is CASSLAGTEETQYF.

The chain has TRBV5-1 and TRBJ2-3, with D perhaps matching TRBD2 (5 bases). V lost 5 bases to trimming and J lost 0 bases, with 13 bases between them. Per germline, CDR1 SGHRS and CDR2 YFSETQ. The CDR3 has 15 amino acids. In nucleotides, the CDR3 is TGCGCCAGCAGTCGAGGGTTTGTGAGCACAGATACGCAGTATTTT. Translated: CASSRGFVSTDTQYF. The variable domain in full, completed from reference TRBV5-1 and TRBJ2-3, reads KAGVTQTPRYLIKTRGQQVTLSCSPISGHRSVSWYQQTPGQGLQFLFEYFSETQRNKGNFPGRFSGRQFSNSRSEMNVSTLELGDSALYLCASSRGFVSTDTQYFGPGTRLTVL.

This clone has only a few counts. In DNA, the CDR3 is TGTGCCAGCCAAGCGCCCTCCGGCTATAATTCACCCCTCCACTTT. It encodes CASQAPSGYNSPLHF. The gene calls are TRBV6-1 and TRBJ1-6, with D uncertain. This CDR3 region has 15 residues. V was cut by 8 bases and J by 3 bases, with 14 bases left in between. Germline V gene lookup returns CDR1 MNHNS and CDR2 SASEGT.

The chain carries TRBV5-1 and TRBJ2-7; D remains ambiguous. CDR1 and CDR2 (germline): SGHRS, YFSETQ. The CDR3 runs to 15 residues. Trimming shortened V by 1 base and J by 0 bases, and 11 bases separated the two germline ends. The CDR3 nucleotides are TGCGCCAGCAGCTTGTTGGGTCTCCCCTCCTACGAGCAGTACTTC. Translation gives CASSLLGLPSYEQYF.

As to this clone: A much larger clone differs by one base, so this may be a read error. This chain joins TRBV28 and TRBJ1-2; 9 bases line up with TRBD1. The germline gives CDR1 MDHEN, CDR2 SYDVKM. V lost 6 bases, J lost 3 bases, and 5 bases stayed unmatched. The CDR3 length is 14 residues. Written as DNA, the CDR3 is TGTGCCAGCAGCTCGGGACAGGGCGACTATGGCTACACCTTC. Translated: CASSSGQGDYGYTF.

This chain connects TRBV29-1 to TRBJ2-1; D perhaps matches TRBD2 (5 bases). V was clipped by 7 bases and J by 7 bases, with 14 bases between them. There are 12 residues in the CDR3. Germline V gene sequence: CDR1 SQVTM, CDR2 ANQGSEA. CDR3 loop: CSAPSLGNEQFF. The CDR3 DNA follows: TGCAGCGCCCCTAGCCTGGGGAATGAGCAGTTCTTC.

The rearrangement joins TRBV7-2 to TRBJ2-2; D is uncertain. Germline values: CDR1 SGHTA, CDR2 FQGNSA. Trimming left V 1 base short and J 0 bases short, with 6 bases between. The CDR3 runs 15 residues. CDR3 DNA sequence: TGTGCCAGCAGCTTAGTAGCCACGAACACCGGGGAGCTGTTTTTT. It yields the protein CASSLVATNTGELFF.

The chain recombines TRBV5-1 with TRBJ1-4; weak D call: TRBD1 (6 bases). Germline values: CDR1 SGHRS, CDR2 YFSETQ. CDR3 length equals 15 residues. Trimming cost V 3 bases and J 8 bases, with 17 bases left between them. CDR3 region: CASSSNTAQGEKLFF. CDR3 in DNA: TGCGCCAGCAGCTCCAACACGGCCCAGGGGGAAAAACTGTTTTTT.

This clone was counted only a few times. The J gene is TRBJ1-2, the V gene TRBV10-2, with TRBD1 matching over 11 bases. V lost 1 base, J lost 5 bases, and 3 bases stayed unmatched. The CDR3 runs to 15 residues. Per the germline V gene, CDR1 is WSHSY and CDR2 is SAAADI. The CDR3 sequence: CASSEWGTGGYGYTF. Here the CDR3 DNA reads TGCGCCAGCAGTGAGTGGGGGACAGGGGGATATGGCTACACCTTC.

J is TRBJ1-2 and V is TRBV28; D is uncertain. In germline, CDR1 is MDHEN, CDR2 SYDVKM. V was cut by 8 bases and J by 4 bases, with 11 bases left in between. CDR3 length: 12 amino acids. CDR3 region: CASGGRGYGYTF. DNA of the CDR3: TGTGCCAGCGGAGGGAGAGGCTATGGCTACACCTTC.

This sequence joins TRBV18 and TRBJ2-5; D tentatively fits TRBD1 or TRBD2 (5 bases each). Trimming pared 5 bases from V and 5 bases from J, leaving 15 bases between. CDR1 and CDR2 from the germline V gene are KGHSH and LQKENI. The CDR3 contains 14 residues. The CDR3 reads CASSSQQGGETQYF. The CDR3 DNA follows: TGTGCCAGCTCATCTCAGCAGGGCGGGGAGACCCAGTACTTC.

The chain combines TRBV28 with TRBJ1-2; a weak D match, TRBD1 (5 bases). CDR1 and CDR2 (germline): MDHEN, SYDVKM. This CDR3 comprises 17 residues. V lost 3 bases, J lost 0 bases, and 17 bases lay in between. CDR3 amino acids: CASSLLGIQTANYGYTF. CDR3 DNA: TGTGCCAGCAGTTTGTTAGGGATACAGACAGCTAACTATGGCTACACCTTC.

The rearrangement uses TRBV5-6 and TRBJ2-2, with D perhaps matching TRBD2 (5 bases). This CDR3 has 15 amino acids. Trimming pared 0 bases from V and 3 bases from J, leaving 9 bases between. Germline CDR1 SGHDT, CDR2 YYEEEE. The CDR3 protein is CASSLARGYTGELFF. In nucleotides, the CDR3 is TGTGCCAGCAGCTTGGCCCGGGGATACACCGGGGAGCTGTTTTTT.

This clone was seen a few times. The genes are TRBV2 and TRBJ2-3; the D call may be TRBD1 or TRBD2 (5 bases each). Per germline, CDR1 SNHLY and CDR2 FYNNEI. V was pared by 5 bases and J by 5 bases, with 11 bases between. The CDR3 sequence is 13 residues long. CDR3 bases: TGTGCCAGCAGTTCTCGGGACGTAGATACGCAGTATTTT. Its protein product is CASSSRDVDTQYF.

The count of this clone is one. The CDR3 here is CASSAGTGFTDTQYF. Here the CDR3 DNA reads TGCGCCAGCAGCGCCGGGACAGGGTTTACAGATACGCAGTATTTT. The V call is TRBV4-3, the J call TRBJ2-3, with 9 bases lining up with TRBD1. With 5 bases clipped from V and 3 bases from J, the junction kept 6 bases outside the gene matches. The germline gives CDR1 LGHNA, CDR2 YSLEER. This CDR3 comprises 15 residues.

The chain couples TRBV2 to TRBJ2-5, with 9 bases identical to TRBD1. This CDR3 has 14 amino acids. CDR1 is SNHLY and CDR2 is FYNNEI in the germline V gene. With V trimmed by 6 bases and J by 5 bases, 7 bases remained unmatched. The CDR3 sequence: CASRKQGARETQYF. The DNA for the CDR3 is TGTGCCAGCAGGAAACAGGGGGCGCGGGAGACCCAGTACTTC.

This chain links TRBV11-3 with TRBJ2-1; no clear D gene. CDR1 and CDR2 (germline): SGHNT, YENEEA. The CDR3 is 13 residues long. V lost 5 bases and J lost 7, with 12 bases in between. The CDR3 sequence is CASSINLGNEQFF. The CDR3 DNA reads TGTGCCAGCAGCATTAACTTGGGGAATGAGCAGTTCTTC.

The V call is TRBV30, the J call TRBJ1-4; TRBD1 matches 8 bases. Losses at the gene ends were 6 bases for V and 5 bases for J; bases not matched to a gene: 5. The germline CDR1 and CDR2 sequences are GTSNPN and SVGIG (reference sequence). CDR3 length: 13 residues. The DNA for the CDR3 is TGTGCCTGTGGACGGACAGGGAATGAAAAACTGTTTTTT. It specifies CACGRTGNEKLFF.